This T cell receptor beta chain was captured by sequencing in a study of regulatory T cells in long-lasting Graves disease. Study outcomes and limitations: It was possible that the small sample size reduced accuracy.

Noted time point: newly diagnosed GD, antithyroid drugs for less than 3 months. TCR sequences were obtained from RNA taken from PBMCs. The table lists this clonotype with many counts. Its antigen is still unknown. The CDR3 loop spans 14 amino acids. V shed 6 bases and J 0 bases; nucleotides not matched to a gene: 4. Germline CDR1 and CDR2: LGHNT and FRNRAP. Library construction for TCR beta used iRepertoire HTBI primers and Arm-PCR of CDR3 regions. TCRdb re-called the multiplex PCR reads through MiXCR, storing one row per CDR3 protein. The sample contains about 540,000 distinct CDR3 sequences, 13% of which appear only once. These same data were also listed under a study on T cells in Graves' hyperthyroidism and ophthalmopathy. That paper notes: Among thyroid clonotypes expanded above 0.001, most also appeared in blood.

The chain carries TRBV12-5 and TRBJ1-2; 7 bases agree with TRBD1. This sequence was found in a young man with Graves disease. Sequenced here: peripheral blood mononuclear cells (PBMCs), sampled at new diagnosis, from a patient treated with antithyroid drugs. CDR3 in DNA: TGTGCTAGTGGACTAGGGACAGCTAACTATGGCTACACCTTC. Translating gives CASGLGTANYGYTF.